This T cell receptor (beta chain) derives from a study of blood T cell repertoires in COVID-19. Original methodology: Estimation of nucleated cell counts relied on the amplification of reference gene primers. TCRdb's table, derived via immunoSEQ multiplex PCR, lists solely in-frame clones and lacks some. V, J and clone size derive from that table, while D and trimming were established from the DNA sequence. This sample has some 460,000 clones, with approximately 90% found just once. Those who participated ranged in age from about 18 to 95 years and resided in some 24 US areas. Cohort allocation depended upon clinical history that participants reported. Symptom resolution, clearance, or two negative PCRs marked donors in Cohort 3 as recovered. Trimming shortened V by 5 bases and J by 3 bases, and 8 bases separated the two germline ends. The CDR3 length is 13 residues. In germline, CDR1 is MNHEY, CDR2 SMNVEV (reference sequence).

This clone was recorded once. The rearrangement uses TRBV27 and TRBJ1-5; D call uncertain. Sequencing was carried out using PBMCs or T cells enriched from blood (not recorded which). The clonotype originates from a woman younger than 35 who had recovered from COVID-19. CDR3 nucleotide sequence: TGTGCCAGCAGTCCTAGTTACAATCAGCCCCAGCATTTT. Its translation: CASSPSYNQPQHF.